Listed below are T cell receptor beta chains from one sample, sequenced in a study of shared clonotypes between healthy human individuals. Measured with immunoSEQ multiplex PCR; TCRdb has only the in-frame clones, and not every one. The sample lists about 1.5 million clones, roughly 96% occurring once. The specimen sequenced was naive CD4+ T cells sorted from blood. The receptors were gathered from a man aged 25 to 40 in good health. Both conserved end residues are part of each CDR3. D genes are given only for firm matches. The size field is filled for only some rows; it gives once, few, many or a size class.

size	D	V	J	CDR3	DNA
-	TRBD2	TRBV5-8	TRBJ2-3	CASPPGGRGNTQYF	TGTGCCAGCCCGCCGGGGGGGCGAGGTAATACGCAGTATTTT
-	-	TRBV9	TRBJ2-1	CASSGRGRYNEQFF	TGTGCCAGCAGCGGAAGGGGCAGATACAATGAGCAGTTCTTC
-	TRBD2	TRBV7-6	TRBJ2-7	CASSPRGLAGDQFDYEQYF	TGTGCCAGCAGCCCACGGGGGCTAGCGGGAGATCAGTTCGATTACGAGCAGTACTTC
-	TRBD1	TRBV7-9	TRBJ1-1	CASSLTGGNPTMSSEAFF	TGTGCCAGCAGCTTAACAGGGGGCAACCCTACCATGAGCTCTGAAGCTTTCTTT
once	-	TRBV20-1	TRBJ2-5	CSAKFQETQYF	TGCAGTGCAAAGTTTCAAGAGACCCAGTACTTC
-	TRBD2	TRBV27	TRBJ2-7	CASSSSRGGPYEQYF	TGTGCCAGCAGTAGCTCTCGCGGGGGACCTTACGAGCAGTACTTC
once	-	TRBV7-9	TRBJ2-2	CASSREKLFF	TGTGCCAGCAGCCGGGAGAAACTGTTTTTT
-	-	TRBV10-3	TRBJ2-3	CAISDRREITDTQYF	TGTGCCATCAGTGACCGTCGGGAGATCACAGATACGCAGTATTTT
-	TRBD2	TRBV19	TRBJ2-1	CASSILAGGMEQFF	TGTGCCAGTAGTATCCTAGCGGGAGGAATGGAGCAGTTCTTC
-	TRBD2	TRBV28	TRBJ2-3	CASSLRGRRTDTQYF	TGTGCCAGCAGTTTACGCGGGAGGAGAACAGATACGCAGTATTTT
-	TRBD2	TRBV6-4	TRBJ2-1	CASSDYAAGEQFF	TGTGCCAGCAGTGACTACGCAGCGGGAGAGCAGTTCTTC
-	-	TRBV14	TRBJ1-1	CASSQKHGRAEAFF	TGTGCCAGCAGCCAAAAACACGGCCGGGCTGAAGCTTTCTTT
-	TRBD2	TRBV9	TRBJ2-1	CASSARGISGSVAEQFF	TGTGCCAGCAGCGCGAGAGGTATTAGCGGGAGTGTGGCTGAGCAGTTCTTC
-	-	TRBV7-8	TRBJ1-2	CASHPVLGVYGYTF	TGTGCCAGCCACCCCGTCCTTGGCGTTTATGGCTACACCTTC
once	-	TRBV9	TRBJ2-7	CASSVATSSAYEQYF	TGTGCCAGCAGCGTAGCTACTAGCAGTGCCTACGAGCAGTACTTC
-	-	TRBV4-1	TRBJ2-2	CASSFGTYTGELFF	TGCGCCAGCAGCTTCGGGACCTACACCGGGGAGCTGTTTTTT